This TCR beta chain was sequenced during a study of identical twins. Study-wide results and caveats: Alpha sequences out of frame and shared by twins had excess low generation probability.

Germline trimming cut 3 bases from V and 1 base from J; bases unmatched to any gene: 2. There are 15 residues in the CDR3. A remark on this clonotype: Its cognate antigen is unknown.

It was template switching that added a universal primer site, and there were unique molecular identifiers on the cDNA. Each CDR3 protein is one row after TCRdb ran MiXCR on the 5' RACE reads. Found here are 1.5 million to 2 million distinct CDR3 sequences, under 35% of them singletons; the top ten hold under 0.35%. The TCR comes from a newborn girl in good health. This chain links TRBV12-3 or TRBV12-4 with TRBJ2-3; 9 bases are a match to TRBD2. The sequencing input was cord blood. The CDR3 nucleotides are TGTGCCAGCAGTTTTGCGGGAGGGGGCACAGATACGCAGTATTTT. It translates to CASSFAGGGTDTQYF.